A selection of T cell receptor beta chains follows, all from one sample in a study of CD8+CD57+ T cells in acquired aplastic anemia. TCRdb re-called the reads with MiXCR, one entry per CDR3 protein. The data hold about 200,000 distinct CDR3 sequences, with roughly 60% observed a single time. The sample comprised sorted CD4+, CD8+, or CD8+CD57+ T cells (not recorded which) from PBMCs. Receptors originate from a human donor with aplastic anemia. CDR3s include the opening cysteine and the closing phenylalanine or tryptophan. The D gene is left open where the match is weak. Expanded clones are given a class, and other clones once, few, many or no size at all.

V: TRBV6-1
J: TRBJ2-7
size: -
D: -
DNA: TGTGCCAGCATGATTGAAGTGGGCAGGGGAGGCGAGCAGTACTTC
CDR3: CASMIEVGRGGEQYF

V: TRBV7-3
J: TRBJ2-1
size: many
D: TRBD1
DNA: TGTGCCAGCAGCTTACCTCTCGGGACAGGGGATGGGGGTGAGCAGTTCTTC
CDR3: CASSLPLGTGDGGEQFF

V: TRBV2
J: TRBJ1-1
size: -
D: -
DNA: TGTGCCAGCATTGGGGTCGGGGGTGTTGAAGCTTTCTTT
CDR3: CASIGVGGVEAFF

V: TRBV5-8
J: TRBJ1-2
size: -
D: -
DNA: TGTGCCAGCAGCTCGGTTGACACGGATGGCTACACCTTC
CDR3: CASSSVDTDGYTF

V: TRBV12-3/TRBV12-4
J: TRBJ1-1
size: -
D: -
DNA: TGTGCCAGCAGTTACGGGCAGGGGTACACTGAAGCTTTCTTT
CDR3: CASSYGQGYTEAFF

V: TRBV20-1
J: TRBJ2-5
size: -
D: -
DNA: TGCAGTGCTAGAGATCCGCCGCGCGAGACCCAGTACTTC
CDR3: CSARDPPRETQYF

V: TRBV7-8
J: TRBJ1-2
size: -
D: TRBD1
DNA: TGTGCCAGCAGCTACTTAGGGACAGGTCCGGCCACCACCTTC
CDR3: CASSYLGTGPATTF

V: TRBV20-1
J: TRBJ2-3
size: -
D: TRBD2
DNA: TGCAGTGCTAGACTAGCGGGAGGTGACAAATCTAGCACAGATACGCAGTATTTT
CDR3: CSARLAGGDKSSTDTQYF

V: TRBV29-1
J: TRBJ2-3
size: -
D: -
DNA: TGCAGCGTTGCTCTGTCAGATACGCAGTATTTT
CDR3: CSVALSDTQYF

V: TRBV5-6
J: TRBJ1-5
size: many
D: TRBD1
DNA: TGTGCCAGCAGCGTTACAGGGGGGCAGCCCCAGCATTTT
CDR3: CASSVTGGQPQHF

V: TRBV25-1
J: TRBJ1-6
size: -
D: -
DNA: TGTGCCAGCAGTGAATCCGATAGGCCCCTCCACTTT
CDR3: CASSESDRPLHF

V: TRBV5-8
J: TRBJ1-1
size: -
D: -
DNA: TGTGCCAGCAGCTTCTGGGCGCAAATGAACACTGAAGCTTTCTTT
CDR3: CASSFWAQMNTEAFF

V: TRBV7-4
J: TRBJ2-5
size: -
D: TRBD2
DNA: TGCGCCAGCAGCTTCCGAGGCGGGGGGGCCCGGTCGGGAGAGACCCAGTACTTC
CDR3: CASSFRGGGARSGETQYF

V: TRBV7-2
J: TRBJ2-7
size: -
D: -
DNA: TGTGCCAGCAGCGTAGGGGCCTTCTACGAGCAGTACTTC
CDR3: CASSVGAFYEQYF

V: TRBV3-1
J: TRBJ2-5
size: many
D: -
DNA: TGTGCCAGCAGCCATGTGTCTCGTACGGGGCCGCAAGAGACCCAGTACTTC
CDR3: CASSHVSRTGPQETQYF

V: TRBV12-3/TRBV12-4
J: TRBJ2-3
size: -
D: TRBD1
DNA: TGTGCCAGCAGGATCGGACAGGGTTTAGATACGCAGTATTTT
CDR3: CASRIGQGLDTQYF

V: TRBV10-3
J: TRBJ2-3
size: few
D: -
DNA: TGTGCCACGAGAGACAGGACGGGGACAGATACGCAGTATTTT
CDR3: CATRDRTGTDTQYF

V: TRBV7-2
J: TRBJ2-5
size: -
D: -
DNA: TGTGCCAGCAGCTTTGGGGCGGAGACCCAGTACTTC
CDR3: CASSFGAETQYF

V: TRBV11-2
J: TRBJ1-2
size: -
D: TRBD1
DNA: TGTGCCAGCAGCGGGTGGACAGGGGATAACTATGGCTACACCTTC
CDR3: CASSGWTGDNYGYTF

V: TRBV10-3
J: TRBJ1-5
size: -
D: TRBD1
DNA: TGTGCCATCAGTGAGTTAGCCGGGACAGGGAATCAGCCCCAGCATTTT
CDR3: CAISELAGTGNQPQHF

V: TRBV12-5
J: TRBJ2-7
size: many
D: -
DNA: TGTGCTAGTGGTATTGGGGCTCGGTCCTACGAGCAGTACTTC
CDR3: CASGIGARSYEQYF

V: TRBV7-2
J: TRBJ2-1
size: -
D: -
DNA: TGTGCCAGCAGCCTTTCGGGCCGGAACCACAATGAGCAGTTCTTC
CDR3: CASSLSGRNHNEQFF

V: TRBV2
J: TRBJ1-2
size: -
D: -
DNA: TGTGCCAGCAGTGGGCAAACGGGACGCGGCTACACCTTC
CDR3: CASSGQTGRGYTF

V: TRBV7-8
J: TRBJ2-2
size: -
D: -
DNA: TGTGCCAGTCATACTACGACCGCCACCGGGGAGCTGTTTTTT
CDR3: CASHTTTATGELFF

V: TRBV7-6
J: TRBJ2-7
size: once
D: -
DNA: TGTGCCAGCAGTTACAATACAGCCTACGAGCAGTACTTC
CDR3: CASSYNTAYEQYF

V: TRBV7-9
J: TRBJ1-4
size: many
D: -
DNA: TGTGCCAGCAGCGAGACAGCTACAACTAATGAAAAACTGTTTTTT
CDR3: CASSETATTNEKLFF

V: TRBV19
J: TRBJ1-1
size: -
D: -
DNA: TGTGCCAGTAGATCTCGGAACACTGAAGCTTTCTTT
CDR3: CASRSRNTEAFF

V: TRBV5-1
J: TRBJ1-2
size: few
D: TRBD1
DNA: TGCGCCAGCAGCCTGGGACAGGGAGGGAATGGCTACACCTTC
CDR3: CASSLGQGGNGYTF

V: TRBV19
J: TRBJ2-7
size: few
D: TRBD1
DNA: TGTGCCAGTGCCGCGACAGGGAAGGTTTCCGAGCAGTACTTC
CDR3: CASAATGKVSEQYF

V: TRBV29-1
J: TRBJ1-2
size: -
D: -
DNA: TGCAGCGTTGAAGAGGGCTACACCTTC
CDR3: CSVEEGYTF

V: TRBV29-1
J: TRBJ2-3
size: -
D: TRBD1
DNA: TGCAGCGTTACCAGGGACAGGGCAACGTATTTT
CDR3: CSVTRDRATYF

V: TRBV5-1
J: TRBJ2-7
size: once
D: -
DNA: TGCGCCAGCAGCTTGGTGGGCGGGGAGTACGAGCAGTACTTC
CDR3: CASSLVGGEYEQYF

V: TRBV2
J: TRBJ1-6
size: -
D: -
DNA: TGTGCCAGCAGTGTTTACACCCCTAATTCACCCCTCCACTTT
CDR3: CASSVYTPNSPLHF

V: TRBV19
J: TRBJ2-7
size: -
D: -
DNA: TGTGCCAGTAGTATTCGACCAACCCTAATGGACGAGCAGTACTTC
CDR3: CASSIRPTLMDEQYF

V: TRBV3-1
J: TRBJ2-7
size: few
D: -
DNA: TGTGCCAGCAGCCAAGATACGACACCTTATGAGCAGTACTTC
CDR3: CASSQDTTPYEQYF

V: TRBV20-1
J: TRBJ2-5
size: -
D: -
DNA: TGCAGTGCGGCAAGGGGCAGCGAGACCCAGTACTTC
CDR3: CSAARGSETQYF

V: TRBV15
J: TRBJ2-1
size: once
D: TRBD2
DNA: TGTGCCACCAGCAGCTTAGGTCTAGCGGGGGCCAAAAAATACAATGAGCAGTTCTTC
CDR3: CATSSLGLAGAKKYNEQFF

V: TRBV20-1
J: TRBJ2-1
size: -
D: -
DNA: TGCAGTGCTCAGCGGGCCAATGAGCAGTTCTTC
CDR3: CSAQRANEQFF

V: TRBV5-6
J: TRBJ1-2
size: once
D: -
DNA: TGTGCCAGCAGCGGGCCCGAGGACTATGGCTACACCTTC
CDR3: CASSGPEDYGYTF

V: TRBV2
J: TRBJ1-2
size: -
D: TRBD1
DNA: TGTGCCAGCAGTCTGCAGACAGGGGTTGATGGCTACACCTTC
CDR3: CASSLQTGVDGYTF

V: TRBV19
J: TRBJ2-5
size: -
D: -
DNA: TGTGCCAGTAGTATAGGGGCGGGAAAAGGTCGGGAGACCCAGTACTTC
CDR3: CASSIGAGKGRETQYF

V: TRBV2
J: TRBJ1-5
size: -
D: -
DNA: TGTGCCAGCAGGACAGAAAGCAATCAGCCCCAGCATTTT
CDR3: CASRTESNQPQHF

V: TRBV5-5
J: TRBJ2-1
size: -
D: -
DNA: TGTGCCAGCAGCCTGGAGGGGGGCGCGTACAATGAGCGGTTCTTC
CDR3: CASSLEGGAYNERFF

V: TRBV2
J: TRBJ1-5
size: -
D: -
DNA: TGTGCCAGCAGTGTAAATCAGCCCCAGCATTTT
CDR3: CASSVNQPQHF

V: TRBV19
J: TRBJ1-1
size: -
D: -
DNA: TGTGCCAGTAGTTCTCCTTTGTGGGGGGACACTGAAGCTTTCTTT
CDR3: CASSSPLWGDTEAFF

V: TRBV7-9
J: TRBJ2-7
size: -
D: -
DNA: TGTGCCAGCACCTCAGGGACACGGGGTTGGAGACAGTACTTC
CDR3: CASTSGTRGWRQYF

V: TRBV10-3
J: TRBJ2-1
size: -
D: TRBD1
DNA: TGTGCCATCACAGGGGGAGTTTACAATGAGCAGTTCTTC
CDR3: CAITGGVYNEQFF

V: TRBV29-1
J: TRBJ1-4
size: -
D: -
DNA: TGCAGCGGGGGGGAGGTCGACGAAAAACTGTTTTTT
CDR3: CSGGEVDEKLFF

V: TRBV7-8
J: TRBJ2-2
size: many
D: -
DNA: TGTGCCAGCAGCTTTCGAGTCCAGGGTAGCACCGGGGAGCTGTTTTTT
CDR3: CASSFRVQGSTGELFF

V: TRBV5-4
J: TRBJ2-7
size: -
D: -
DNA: TGTGCCAGCAGCTTGGTTGGGAACGACGAGCAGTACTTC
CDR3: CASSLVGNDEQYF

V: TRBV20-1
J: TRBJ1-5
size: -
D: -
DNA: TGCAGTGCCAGAAGGTTGGGCATTGTTGACAATCAGCCCCAGCATTTT
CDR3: CSARRLGIVDNQPQHF

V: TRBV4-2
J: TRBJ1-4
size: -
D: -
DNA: TGTGCCAGCAGCCAAGATTGGGGCGCCGAAAAACTGTTTTTT
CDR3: CASSQDWGAEKLFF

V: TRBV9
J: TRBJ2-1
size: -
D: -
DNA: TGTGCCAGCAGCGACCCCGACAGTATCAATGAGCAGTTCTTC
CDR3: CASSDPDSINEQFF

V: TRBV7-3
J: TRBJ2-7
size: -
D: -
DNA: TGTGCCAGCAGCCCCCGACGGGGGTCCTACGAGCAGTACTTC
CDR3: CASSPRRGSYEQYF

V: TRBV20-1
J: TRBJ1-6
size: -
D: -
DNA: TGCAGTGCTAGGCGACAGAGCTCCTATAATTCACCCCTCCACTTC
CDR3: CSARRQSSYNSPLHF

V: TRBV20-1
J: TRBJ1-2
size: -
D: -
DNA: TGCAGTGCCCCGACGGCCTATGGCTACACCTTC
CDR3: CSAPTAYGYTF

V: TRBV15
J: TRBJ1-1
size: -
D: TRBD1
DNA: TGTGCCACCAGCAGACCATTTCCGGGACAGGGGAGCACTGAAGCTTTCTTT
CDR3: CATSRPFPGQGSTEAFF

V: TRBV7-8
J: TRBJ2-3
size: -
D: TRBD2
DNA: TGTGCCAGCAGCTTAGGGCGGGGGTCAGATACGCAGTATTTT
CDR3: CASSLGRGSDTQYF